This T cell receptor beta chain was documented in a study of beta chain features in type 1 diabetes (dated by TCRdb to the late 2010s). With respect to the entire study: Patients and healthy donors did not differ in mean age, gender distribution, total cell number or subset yield. A total of some 100,000,000 sorted cells were examined across all samples, and a strong correlation was observed between cell number per subset and RNA yield. In the study, recently diagnosed type 1 diabetes patients and matched healthy donors were compared on the TCRB repertoires of their sorted circulating CD4+ T cell subsets. Regulatory and stem cell-like memory subsets were obtained from only 8 patients and roughly eight healthy donors, while naive and central memory subsets were obtained from all 28 donors.

This clone was detected a few times. Its antigen is not yet known. No qualities accompany the bases; no much larger clone lies one base away. Broad study findings and their caveats: Type 1 diabetes patients showed a moderate but significant shortening of TCRB CDR3 length in all four CD4+ subsets. PCR may preferentially amplify shorter templates, but because patient and control samples were amplified and corrected together, any resulting skew would affect both groups equally. Fewer insertions and more nucleotide deletions at VDJ recombination sites were observed in patients with type 1 diabetes, implying thymic rearrangement abnormalities. Because cDNA was sequenced instead of genomic DNA, highly expressing activated cells could be over-represented, though the groups showed no difference in activation or CD3 levels. Naive, central memory and regulatory TCRB repertoires appeared more similar among patients than among healthy donors. HLA sub-analyses involved small numbers of individuals, so any influence of HLA type on TCRB rearrangement remained unresolved.

Each donor gave one peripheral blood draw, averaging around 0.11 L, which was collected into heparinised tubes. A BD FACSAria II was used to sort naive, central memory, regulatory and stem cell-like memory CD4+ T cells with a panel that included CD45RO, CCR7, CD25, CD127, CD95 and CD27. Every sorted population had a purity above 98%. PBMCs were isolated right away by Lymphoprep density gradient centrifugation and were stained directly, without culture. Samples were stained and sorted in pairs, with one healthy donor and one patient per experiment, so that batch effects were minimized. Based on the germline V gene, the CDR1 and CDR2 sequences are MNHEY and SVGAGI. Compared with germline, V lacks 5 bases and J lacks 8 bases; bases without a gene match: 4. Including the terminal cysteine and phenylalanine, the CDR3 comprises 13 residues. Only the CDR3 region is kept as DNA, spanning 39 bases read in frame from base 1.

The entire amount of isolated RNA was reverse transcribed using the High Capacity cDNA Reverse Transcription Kit, so the sequenced TCRB transcripts were expressed ones. Deep immunoSEQ sequencing was applied to naive, central memory and regulatory T cell samples, giving an average of around 3.8 million total reads per sample. Sorted cells were lysed in RLT buffer and RNA was extracted with DNase-treated RNeasy Micro or Mini kits, depending on cell number. To prevent cross-contamination, every cell subset was processed on its own, while patient and healthy donor samples were processed together. The immunoSEQ multiplex PCR was used to amplify TCRB sequences from cDNA, yielding 87-bp fragments that span the CDR3 region. Amplicons were sequenced on the Illumina HiSeq platform. The paper's processing steps were these. Synthetic template baselines were used to correct PCR bias computationally, reads within Hamming distance 2 were collapsed, and singletons that could not be merged were discarded. Reads were aligned against IMGT to assign V, D and J genes, CDR3 length and insertions or deletions at six rearrangement sites. Within each subset, clonotype counts were normalized to sorted cell number, after which true diversity and Gini coefficients were computed with the tcR R package. The overlap coefficient, calculated on TCRB nucleotide sequences, was used to quantify repertoire sharing. Out-of-frame TCRB sequences from naive cells were analyzed as a proxy for the pre-selection repertoire. Held by TCRdb, this immuneACCESS table contains in-frame sequences only and omits some clones. Under half of the omission traces to an unresolved V gene where checked; the cause of the rest is unknown. The D gene and trimming were derived from the DNA, and the V and J assignments and clone size from that table. The sample table contains a few hundred thousand clones; only one count was recorded for roughly 24% of them. Together, the top ten hold around 0.012% of the sample.

Sequenced: naive CD4+ T cells from blood. What this sample's cell subset or site label stands for: true naive CD4+ T cells. The TCR comes from a woman younger than 45 with type 1 diabetes. Recombination linked TRBV6-5 to TRBJ1-2; 11 bases in the junction line up with TRBD1. At the DNA level, the sequence is TGTGCCAGCAGTCCCAGGACAGGGGGCGGCTACACCTTC. Translation gives CASSPRTGGGYTF.